These 9 T cell receptor beta chains were sequenced from one sample in a study of T cells after yellow fever vaccination. TCRdb fed the 5' RACE reads into MiXCR, producing one record per CDR3 protein. The sample lists 250,000 to 300,000 distinct CDR3 sequences; roughly 8.7% were seen once. This sample comprised CD4+ T cells sorted from PBMCs, obtained 5 days after the yellow fever booster vaccination. These receptors all come from a man younger than 30 who received the YFV17D yellow fever vaccine.

In DNA form, the CDR3 reads TGTGCCACCAGTGAACCGCAGGGAGAGACCCAGTACTTC. Its translation: CATSEPQGETQYF. This chain links TRBV24-1 with TRBJ2-5; tentatively, D is TRBD1 (5 bases). This CDR3 region has 13 residues. Trimming pared 4 bases from V and 4 bases from J, leaving 9 bases between. Germline CDR1 reads KGHDR; CDR2 reads SFDVKD.

This clonotype came up a few times. The chain recombines TRBV6-1 with TRBJ1-3; perhaps TRBD1 as D (6 bases). V lost 2 bases, J lost 0 bases, and 11 bases lay in between. The CDR3 is 16 amino acids. CDR1 MNHNS and CDR2 SASEGT come from the germline V gene. The CDR3 DNA is TGTGCCAGCAGTGAATTCCCCAGGGGCTCTGGAAACACCATATATTTT. It encodes CASSEFPRGSGNTIYF.

The V and J genes are TRBV7-9 and TRBJ1-5; 9 bases are shared with TRBD1. CDR1 SEHNR and CDR2 FQNEAQ come from the germline V gene (reference sequence). The CDR3 length is 15 residues. V dropped 7 bases and J dropped 6; count of bases not matched to a gene: 10. The CDR3 here is CASTFGDRESQPQHF. The CDR3 nucleotides are TGTGCCAGCACCTTCGGGGACAGGGAAAGTCAGCCCCAGCATTTT.

The CDR3 nucleotides are TGTGCCAGCAGCGTAGAAACAGGGGGATTTAATTCACCCCTCCACTTT. Residues: CASSVETGGFNSPLHF. The V and J genes are TRBV9 and TRBJ1-6; 8 nucleotides agree with TRBD1. V lost 0 bases, J lost 6 bases, and 5 bases stayed unmatched. This CDR3 region has 16 residues. CDR1 and CDR2 (germline): SGDLS, YYNGEE.

This clonotype was detected only a few times. The V gene is TRBV7-2, the J gene TRBJ2-2; 9 nucleotides agree with TRBD1. CDR3 length: 16 residues. Germline assignment: CDR1 SGHTA and CDR2 FQGNSA. V trimming: 4 bases; J trimming: 5 bases; junction bases outside the gene matches: 8. The CDR3 DNA reads as TGTGCCAGCAGCTCTTGGACAGGGGCGAGAACCGGGGAGCTGTTTTTT. Amino acids: CASSSWTGARTGELFF.

The chain is built from TRBV6-5 and TRBJ1-2, with D maybe TRBD1 (5 bases). CDR3 size: 15 residues. Germline values: CDR1 MNHEY, CDR2 SVGAGI. Trimming removed 0 bases from V and 5 bases from J, with 13 bases in between. CDR3 DNA sequence: TGTGCCAGCAGTTACTCGCTAGGGGAGTGGTATGGCTACACCTTC. Translated: CASSYSLGEWYGYTF.

This clonotype has more than one count but fewer than ten. As DNA, the CDR3 is TGCGCCAGCAGCACGGACAGGGTTTCCATAGATACGCAGTATTTT. Translation gives CASSTDRVSIDTQYF. The chain combines TRBV5-1 with TRBJ2-3; 8 nucleotides line up with TRBD1. This CDR3 comprises 15 residues. Germline V gene data show CDR1 as SGHRS and CDR2 as YFSETQ. The ends lost 4 bases at V and 5 bases at J; junction bases unmatched: 9.

This clonotype was picked up many times. Written as DNA, the CDR3 is TGTGCCTGGAGTGTATCGCCCCGACTAGCGGGGGGTACGCAGTATTTT. This encodes CAWSVSPRLAGGTQYF. The V gene is TRBV30, the J gene TRBJ2-3, with 13 nucleotides matching TRBD2. V shed 0 bases and J 8 bases; nucleotides not matched to a gene: 8. From germline, CDR1 is GTSNPN and CDR2 SVGIG (reference sequence). The CDR3 loop spans 16 amino acids.

This clonotype has more than one count but fewer than ten. The junction and the germline gene differ at one end; a read error may be behind it. V gene TRBV18 combines with J gene TRBJ2-7; 13 nucleotides match TRBD2. This CDR3 has 16 residues. Germline assignment: CDR1 KGHSH and CDR2 LQKENI. CDR3 sequence: CASSPPGGLAGYEQYF. The CDR3 DNA sequence: TGTGCCAGCTCTCCACCGGGGGGACTAGCGGGGTACGAGCAGTACTTC. Filled out from reference TRBV18 and TRBJ2-7, the complete variable domain reads NAGVMQNPRHLVRRRGQEARLRCSPMKGHSHVYWYRQLPEEGLKFMVYLQKENIIDESGMPKERFSAEFPKEGPSILRIQQVVRGDSAAYFCASSPPGGLAGYEQYFGPGTRLTVT.